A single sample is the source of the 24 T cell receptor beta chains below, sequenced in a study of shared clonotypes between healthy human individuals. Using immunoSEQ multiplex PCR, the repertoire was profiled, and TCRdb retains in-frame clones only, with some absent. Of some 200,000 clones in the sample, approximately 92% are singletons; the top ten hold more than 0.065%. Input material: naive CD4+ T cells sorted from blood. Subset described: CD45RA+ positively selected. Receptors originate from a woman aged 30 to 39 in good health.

The CDR3 region has the DNA TGTGCCAGTACGAGGGACAGCAATCAGCCCCAGCATTTT. It translates to CASTRDSNQPQHF. The V gene is TRBV19, the J gene TRBJ1-5; D possibly corresponds to TRBD1 (5 bases). This CDR3 is built from 13 residues. Trimming took 7 bases from V and 1 from J, leaving 8 bases between them. Looked up from germline, CDR1 is LNHDA and CDR2 is SQIVND (reference sequence).

CDR3 protein: CASSLDGGTYEQYF. The CDR3, as DNA: TGTGCCAGCAGTTTAGATGGCGGGACCTACGAGCAGTACTTC. The chain has TRBV28 and TRBJ2-7; tentatively, D is TRBD2 (6 bases). The CDR3 contains 14 residues. Germline V gene data show CDR1 as MDHEN and CDR2 as SYDVKM. Deletions cut 2 bases from V and 2 bases from J, with 10 bases between. Combining the CDR3 with reference TRBV28 and TRBJ2-7 gives the whole variable domain DVKVTQSSRYLVKRTGEKVFLECVQDMDHENMFWYRQDPGLGLRLIYFSYDVKMKEKGDIPEGYSVSREKKERFSLILESASTNQTSMYLCASSLDGGTYEQYFGPGTRLTVT.

In nucleotides, the CDR3 is TGTGCCAGCAGTTTGGCGGGAGCAGAGACCCAGTACTTC. Protein product: CASSLAGAETQYF. The chain links TRBV28 to TRBJ2-5, with TRBD2 matching 7 bases. This CDR3 is built from 13 residues. J lost 4 bases, V lost 3 bases, and 2 bases had no gene match. Germline V gene sequence: CDR1 MDHEN, CDR2 SYDVKM.

CDR3 region: CASNVGWGPPVSSPLHF. CDR3 DNA sequence: TGTGCCAGCAACGTGGGCTGGGGGCCACCCGTATCTTCACCCCTCCACTTT. The chain combines TRBV28 with TRBJ1-6; perhaps TRBD1 as D (6 bases). Germline CDR1 MDHEN, CDR2 SYDVKM. V was cut by 7 bases and J by 9 bases, with 25 bases left in between. The CDR3 runs to 17 residues. Full variable domain (missing parts from reference TRBV28 and TRBJ1-6): DVKVTQSSRYLVKRTGEKVFLECVQDMDHENMFWYRQDPGLGLRLIYFSYDVKMKEKGDIPEGYSVSREKKERFSLILESASTNQTSMYLCASNVGWGPPVSSPLHFGNGTRLTVT.

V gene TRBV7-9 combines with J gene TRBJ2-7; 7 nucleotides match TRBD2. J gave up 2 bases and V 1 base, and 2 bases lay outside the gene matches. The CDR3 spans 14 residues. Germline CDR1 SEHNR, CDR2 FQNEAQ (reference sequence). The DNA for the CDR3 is TGTGCCAGCAGCTTAGGAGGACTAGCCTACGAGCAGTACTTC. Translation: CASSLGGLAYEQYF.

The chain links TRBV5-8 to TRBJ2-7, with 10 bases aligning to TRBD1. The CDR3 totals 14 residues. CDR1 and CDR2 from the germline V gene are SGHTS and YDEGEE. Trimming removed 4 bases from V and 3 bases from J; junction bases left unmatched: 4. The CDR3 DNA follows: TGTGCCAGCAGCCAGGACAGGGGGGGCTACGAGCAGTACTTC. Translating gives CASSQDRGGYEQYF.

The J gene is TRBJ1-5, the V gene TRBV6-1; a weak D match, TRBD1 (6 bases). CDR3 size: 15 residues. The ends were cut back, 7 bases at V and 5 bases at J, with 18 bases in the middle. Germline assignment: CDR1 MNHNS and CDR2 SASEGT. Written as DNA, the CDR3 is TGTGCCAGCATGTGGATGGGGGGCTCGGATCAGCCCCAGCATTTT. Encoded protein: CASMWMGGSDQPQHF.

The CDR3 sequence is CASSRDSTIYF. The CDR3, as DNA: TGCGCCAGCAGCCGGGATAGCACCATATATTTT. The chain links TRBV5-1 to TRBJ1-3; unclear D gene. The V end was cut by 4 bases, the J end by 9 bases, with 8 bases between. The CDR3 is 11 amino acids. The germline gives CDR1 SGHRS, CDR2 YFSETQ. The complete variable domain, with remaining parts taken from reference TRBV5-1 and TRBJ1-3, reads KAGVTQTPRYLIKTRGQQVTLSCSPISGHRSVSWYQQTPGQGLQFLFEYFSETQRNKGNFPGRFSGRQFSNSRSEMNVSTLELGDSALYLCASSRDSTIYFGEGSWLTVV.

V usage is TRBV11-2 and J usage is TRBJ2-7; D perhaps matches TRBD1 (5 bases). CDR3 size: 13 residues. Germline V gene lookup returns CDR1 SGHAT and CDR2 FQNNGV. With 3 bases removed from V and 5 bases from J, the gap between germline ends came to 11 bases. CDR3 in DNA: TGTGCCAGCAGCTTTATCAGGGTGAACGAGCAGTACTTC. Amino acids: CASSFIRVNEQYF.

The DNA of the CDR3 is TGTGCCAGCAGTTCAACCGGGACTAGCAGAAACTACGAGCAGTACTTC. Translated: CASSSTGTSRNYEQYF. The rearrangement links TRBV27 to TRBJ2-7, with 9 bases that match TRBD2. V was pared by 4 bases and J by 3 bases, with 10 bases of the junction left unmatched. From germline, CDR1 is MNHEY and CDR2 SMNVEV (reference sequence). The CDR3 totals 16 residues.

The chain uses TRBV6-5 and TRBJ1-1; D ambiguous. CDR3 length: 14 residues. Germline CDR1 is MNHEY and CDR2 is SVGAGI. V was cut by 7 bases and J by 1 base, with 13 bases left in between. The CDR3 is CASTLGTANTEAFF. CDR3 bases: TGTGCCAGCACCCTGGGCACAGCGAACACTGAAGCTTTCTTT.

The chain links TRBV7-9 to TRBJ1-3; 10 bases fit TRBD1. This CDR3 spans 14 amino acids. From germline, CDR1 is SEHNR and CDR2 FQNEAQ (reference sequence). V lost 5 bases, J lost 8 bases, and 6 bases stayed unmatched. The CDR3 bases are TGTGCCAGCAGCCTGACAGGGGGCGCCGACACCATATATTTT. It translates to CASSLTGGADTIYF.

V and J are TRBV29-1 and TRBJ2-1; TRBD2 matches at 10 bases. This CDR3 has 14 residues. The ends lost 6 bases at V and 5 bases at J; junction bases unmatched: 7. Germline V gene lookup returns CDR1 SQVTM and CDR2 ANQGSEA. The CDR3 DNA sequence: TGCAGCGTGCTCCTAGCGGGGGTAAACAATGAGCAGTTCTTC. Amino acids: CSVLLAGVNNEQFF.

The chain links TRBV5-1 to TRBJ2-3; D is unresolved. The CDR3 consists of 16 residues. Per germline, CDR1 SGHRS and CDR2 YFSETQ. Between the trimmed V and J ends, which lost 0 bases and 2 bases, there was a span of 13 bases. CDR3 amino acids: CASSLALSYDTDTQYF. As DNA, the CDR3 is TGCGCCAGCAGCTTGGCCCTTTCTTACGACACAGATACGCAGTATTTT.

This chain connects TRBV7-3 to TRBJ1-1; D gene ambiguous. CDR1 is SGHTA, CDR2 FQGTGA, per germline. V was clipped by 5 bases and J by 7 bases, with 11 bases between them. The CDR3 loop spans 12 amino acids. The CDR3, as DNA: TGTGCCAGCAGCCCTGGACGGGATGAAGCTTTCTTT. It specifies CASSPGRDEAFF.

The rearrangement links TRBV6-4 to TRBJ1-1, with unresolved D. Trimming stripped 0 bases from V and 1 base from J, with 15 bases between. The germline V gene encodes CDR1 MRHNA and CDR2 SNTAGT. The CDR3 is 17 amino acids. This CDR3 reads CASSDSAVVGGNTEAFF. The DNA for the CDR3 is TGTGCCAGCAGTGACTCCGCAGTAGTCGGAGGGAACACTGAAGCTTTCTTT.

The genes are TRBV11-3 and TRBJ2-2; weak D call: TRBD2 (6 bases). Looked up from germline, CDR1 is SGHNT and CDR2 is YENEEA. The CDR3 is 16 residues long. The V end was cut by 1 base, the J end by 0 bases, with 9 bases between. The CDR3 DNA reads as TGTGCCAGCAGCTTAGTTTCGGGGGCGAACACCGGGGAGCTGTTTTTT. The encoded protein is CASSLVSGANTGELFF.

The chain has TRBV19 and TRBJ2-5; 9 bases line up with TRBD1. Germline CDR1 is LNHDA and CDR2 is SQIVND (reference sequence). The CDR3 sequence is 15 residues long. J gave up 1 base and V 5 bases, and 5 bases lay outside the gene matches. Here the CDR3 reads CASSSRTGVQETQYF. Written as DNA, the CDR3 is TGTGCCAGTAGTTCCCGGACAGGGGTCCAAGAGACCCAGTACTTC.

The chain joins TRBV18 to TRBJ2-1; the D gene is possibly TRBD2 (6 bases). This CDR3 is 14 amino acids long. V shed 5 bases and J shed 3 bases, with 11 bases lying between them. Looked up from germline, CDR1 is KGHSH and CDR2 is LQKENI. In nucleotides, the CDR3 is TGTGCCAGCTCAAGGGCTAGCGACTACAATGAGCAGTTCTTC. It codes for CASSRASDYNEQFF.

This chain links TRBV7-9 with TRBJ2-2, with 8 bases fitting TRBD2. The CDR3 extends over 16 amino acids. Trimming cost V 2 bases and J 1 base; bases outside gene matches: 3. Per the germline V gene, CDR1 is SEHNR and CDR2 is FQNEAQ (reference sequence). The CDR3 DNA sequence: TGTGCCAGCAGCTTAAGTACTAGCGGGAACACCGGGGAGCTGTTTTTT. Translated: CASSLSTSGNTGELFF.

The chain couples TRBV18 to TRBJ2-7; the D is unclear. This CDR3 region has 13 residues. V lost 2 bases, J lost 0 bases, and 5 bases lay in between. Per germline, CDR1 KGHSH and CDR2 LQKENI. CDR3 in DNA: TGTGCCAGCTCACCAGGAGACTCCTACGAGCAGTACTTC. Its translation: CASSPGDSYEQYF.

CDR3 in DNA: TGTGCCAGCAGTGAGTCAGGACAGGGCTCCTACGAGCAGTACTTC. Translating gives CASSESGQGSYEQYF. The rearrangement uses TRBV6-1 and TRBJ2-7; 8 nucleotides align to TRBD1. The germline V gene encodes CDR1 MNHNS and CDR2 SASEGT. Trimming took 3 bases from V and 0 from J; bases not matched to a gene: 4. The CDR3 is 15 residues long.

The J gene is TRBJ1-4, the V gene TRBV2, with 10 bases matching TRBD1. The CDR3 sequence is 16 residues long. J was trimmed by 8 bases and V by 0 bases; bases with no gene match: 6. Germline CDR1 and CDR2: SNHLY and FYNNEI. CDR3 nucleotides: TGTGCCAGCAGTGAAGCTAAAGGGACAGGGGAAGAAAAACTGTTTTTT. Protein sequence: CASSEAKGTGEEKLFF.

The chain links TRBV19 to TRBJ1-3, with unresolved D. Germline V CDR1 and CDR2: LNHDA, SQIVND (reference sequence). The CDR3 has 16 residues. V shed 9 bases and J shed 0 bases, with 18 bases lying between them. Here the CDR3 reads CASSIRWRSSGNTIYF. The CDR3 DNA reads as TGTGCCAGCTCGATTCGGTGGAGAAGCTCTGGAAACACCATATATTTT. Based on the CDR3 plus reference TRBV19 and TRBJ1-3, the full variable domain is DGGITQSPKYLFRKEGQNVTLSCEQNLNHDAMYWYRQDPGQGLRLIYYSQIVNDFQKGDIAEGYSVSREKKESFPLTVTSAQKNPTAFYLCASSIRWRSSGNTIYFGEGSWLTVV.